These 21 T cell receptor beta chains were all obtained from the same sample, sequenced in a study of identical twins. TCRdb passed the 5' RACE reads through MiXCR, listing each CDR3 protein once. The sample carries roughly 570,000 distinct CDR3 sequences, around 9.6% recorded once. These sequences were also reported in another study, on yellow fever vaccine responses in identical twins.

The sample comprised PBMCs. Receptors were obtained from a young woman in good health.

The chain carries TRBV19 and TRBJ2-7, with 8 bases fitting TRBD1. The CDR3 totals 14 residues. Germline assignment: CDR1 LNHDA and CDR2 SQIVND (reference sequence). V lost 6 bases to trimming and J lost 7 bases; unmatched junction nucleotides: 11. The chain's CDR3 is CASRPEQGVGEQYF. DNA for the CDR3: TGTGCCAGTAGGCCGGAACAGGGGGTAGGAGAGCAGTACTTC.

The rearrangement joins TRBV15 to TRBJ2-3; D may correspond to TRBD1 or TRBD2 (5 bases each). V was shortened by 5 bases and J by 2 bases, with 14 bases between the two germline ends. CDR1 and CDR2 from the germline V gene are LNHNV and YYDKDF (reference sequence). The CDR3 runs 15 residues. In nucleotides, the CDR3 is TGTGCCACCAGCCCCCACGGGGCAGACACAGATACGCAGTATTTT. Translating it yields CATSPHGADTDTQYF.

In this sample, this clonotype turned up a few times. The V gene is TRBV20-1, the J gene TRBJ2-3; perhaps TRBD1 as D (5 bases). In germline, CDR1 is DFQATT, CDR2 SNEGSKA (reference sequence). The CDR3 runs to 14 residues. Deletions cut 3 bases from V and 1 base from J, with 11 bases between. The CDR3: CSASGQTGTDTQYF. As DNA, the CDR3 is TGCAGTGCTAGCGGCCAGACAGGCACAGATACGCAGTATTTT.

The V and J genes are TRBV6-2 or TRBV6-3 and TRBJ2-2, with 11 bases that match TRBD2. Germline loops: CDR1 MNHEY, CDR2 SVGEGT. The CDR3 contains 19 residues. V shed 7 bases and J 2 bases; nucleotides not matched to a gene: 15. CDR3 DNA sequence: TGTGCCAGCAACCGTGGGACTAGCGGCCTCCGCTCTAACACCGGGGAGCTGTTTTTT. It is translated as CASNRGTSGLRSNTGELFF.

The J gene is TRBJ2-5, the V gene TRBV9; no firm D call. Per the germline V gene, CDR1 is SGDLS and CDR2 is YYNGEE. With 1 base removed from V and 1 base from J, the gap between germline ends came to 17 bases. The CDR3 has 17 amino acids. The CDR3 nucleotides are TGTGCCAGCAGCGTACTGGGATCGGAGTACAGCCAAGAGACCCAGTACTTC. Translated, it gives CASSVLGSEYSQETQYF.

This clonotype was found many times. V and J are TRBV7-2 and TRBJ2-1; 7 positions agree with TRBD2. The CDR3 runs to 16 residues. Unmatched junction bases numbered 5, after V lost 1 base and J lost 2 bases. Germline assignment: CDR1 SGHTA and CDR2 FQGNSA. This CDR3 is CASSLGPGGTYNEQFF. In DNA, the CDR3 is TGTGCCAGCAGCTTAGGACCGGGGGGTACCTACAATGAGCAGTTCTTC.

This clonotype was found many times. The rearrangement joins TRBV12-3 or TRBV12-4 to TRBJ2-7; D may be TRBD2 (7 bases). The germline V and J ends were trimmed by 6 bases and 4 bases, with 16 bases remaining between them. This CDR3 spans 14 amino acids. The CDR3 region has the DNA TGTGCCAGCAGCATAACGGGGGGCGGATACGAGCAGTACTTC. Its translation: CASSITGGGYEQYF.

This clonotype was seen a handful of times. The V and J genes are TRBV20-1 and TRBJ2-3, with a tentative D call TRBD2 (5 bases). V was trimmed by 3 bases and J by 5 bases, leaving 21 bases between them. The CDR3 has 16 residues. Germline CDR1 DFQATT, CDR2 SNEGSKA (reference sequence). The CDR3 protein is CSARGLGPAAVDTQYF. CDR3 DNA: TGCAGTGCTAGGGGCTTGGGTCCCGCAGCGGTAGATACGCAGTATTTT.

This clonotype was counted a few times. J is TRBJ2-3 and V is TRBV28; TRBD1 is a possible D gene (6 bases). CDR1 is MDHEN and CDR2 is SYDVKM in the germline V gene. The CDR3 runs 13 residues. V lost 9 bases and J 1 base, leaving 11 bases between the germline ends. CDR3 nucleotide sequence: TGTGCCAGTTACTGGACAGGCACAGATACGCAGTATTTT. It translates to CASYWTGTDTQYF.

The gene calls are TRBV20-1 and TRBJ2-1; 15 bases match TRBD2. V lost 5 bases and J lost 12; bases outside the gene matches: 5. Germline CDR1 DFQATT, CDR2 SNEGSKA (reference sequence). The CDR3 extends over 13 amino acids. CDR3 in amino acids: CSARTSGGGSQFF. The CDR3 DNA sequence: TGCAGTGCTCGGACTAGCGGGGGGGGCTCGCAGTTCTTC.

The chain combines TRBV3-1 with TRBJ2-7; D may be TRBD1 or TRBD2 (5 bases each). V was pared by 3 bases and J by 7 bases, with 28 bases between. The CDR3 totals 18 residues. The germline V gene has CDR1 LGHDT and CDR2 YNNKEL (reference sequence). Here the CDR3 reads CASSQVHNSGTDLLEQYF. As DNA, the CDR3 is TGTGCCAGCAGCCAGGTTCACAATTCCGGGACCGACCTCTTGGAGCAGTACTTC.

The V and J genes are TRBV21-1 and TRBJ2-7; the table's D call, TRBD1, has no DNA check behind it. TRBV21-1 is tagged as a pseudogene. The CDR3 covers 18 residues. The CDR3: CASSNPLTALEEFYEQYF. CDR3 coding DNA: TGTGCCAGCAGCAATCCCCTCACAGCTCTTGAAGAATTCTACGAGCAGTACTTC.

This clonotype was counted a single time. The genes are TRBV7-3 and TRBJ2-1, with 11 nucleotides matching TRBD1. With 1 base clipped from V and 7 bases from J, the junction kept 3 bases outside the gene matches. The CDR3 consists of 15 residues. The germline CDR1 and CDR2 sequences are SGHTA and FQGTGA. The CDR3 DNA follows: TGTGCCAGCAGCTTAAGGGGACAGGGGGTAAATGAGCAGTTCTTC. It encodes CASSLRGQGVNEQFF. The full variable domain, its missing parts supplied by reference TRBV7-3 and TRBJ2-1, is GAGVSQTPSNKVTEKGKYVELRCDPISGHTALYWYRQSLGQGPEFLIYFQGTGAADDSGLPNDRFFAVRPEGSVSTLKIQRTERGDSAVYLCASSLRGQGVNEQFFGPGTRLTVL.

V is TRBV2 and J is TRBJ2-1; D may match TRBD1 or TRBD2 (6 bases each). CDR3 size: 14 residues. Germline V gives CDR1 SNHLY, CDR2 FYNNEI. The germline V and J ends were trimmed by 9 bases and 7 bases, with 19 bases remaining between them. CDR3 protein: CASTGWGAHNEQFF. The CDR3 DNA reads TGTGCCAGTACTGGATGGGGGGCGCATAATGAGCAGTTCTTC.

This clonotype showed up many times. This chain joins TRBV4-1 and TRBJ2-7; D perhaps matches TRBD1 (5 bases). Germline V CDR1 and CDR2: MGHRA, YSYEKL. The V end lost 0 bases, the J end lost 4 bases, and 13 bases lay between the germline ends. The CDR3 has 15 amino acids. In DNA form, the CDR3 reads TGCGCCAGCAGCCAAGAATCGTTAGGGGTATACGAGCAGTACTTC. Translation: CASSQESLGVYEQYF.

This clonotype has more than one count but fewer than ten. The rearrangement links TRBV13 to TRBJ2-7, with TRBD1 identical over 10 bases. The junction had 12 bases not matched to a gene; V was cut back by 5 bases and J by 5 bases. The CDR3 is 16 amino acids. Germline values: CDR1 PRHDT, CDR2 FYEKMQ (reference sequence). CDR3 loop: CASSPLAGTGVDEQYF. For the CDR3, the DNA is TGTGCCAGCAGCCCCCTAGCCGGGACAGGGGTTGACGAGCAGTACTTC.

This clonotype was seen more than once but under ten times. V and J are TRBV7-2 and TRBJ2-3, with unresolved D. The CDR3 spans 16 residues. Trimming took off 0 bases at V and 2 bases at J, with 12 bases between the two ends. The V gene's germline CDR1 is SGHTA and CDR2 FQGNSA. This chain's CDR3 is CASSLAILTSTDTQYF. The CDR3 bases are TGTGCCAGCAGCTTAGCGATACTGACTTCCACAGATACGCAGTATTTT. Using reference TRBV7-2 and TRBJ2-3 for the parts outside the CDR3, the full variable domain is GAGVSQSPSNKVTEKGKDVELRCDPISGHTALYWYRQSLGQGLEFLIYFQGNSAPDKSGLPSDRFSAERTGGSVSTLTIQRTQQEDSAVYLCASSLAILTSTDTQYFGPGTRLTVL.

This clonotype was seen repeatedly, ten times or more. The gene calls are TRBV7-3 and TRBJ2-1, with a tentative D call TRBD2 (5 bases). The CDR3 sequence is 14 residues long. Deletions cut 6 bases from V and 0 bases from J, with 9 bases between. From germline, CDR1 is SGHTA and CDR2 FQGTGA. This chain's CDR3 is CASRSSGSYNEQFF. DNA for the CDR3: TGTGCCAGCAGGTCAAGCGGCTCCTACAATGAGCAGTTCTTC.

This chain uses TRBV29-1 with TRBJ2-1; 9 bases agree with TRBD2. Trimming cost V 7 bases and J 2 bases; bases outside gene matches: 27. The CDR3 runs to 21 residues. Germline CDR1 and CDR2: SQVTM and ANQGSEA. CDR3 protein: CSAQPWPIRWTSEIAYNEQFF. The CDR3 DNA follows: TGCAGCGCCCAACCGTGGCCAATTCGGTGGACTAGCGAGATAGCCTACAATGAGCAGTTCTTC.

This clonotype was found a few times. V gene TRBV9 combines with J gene TRBJ2-3, with D unresolved. Trimming cost V 4 bases and J 3 bases, with 18 bases left between them. The CDR3 consists of 16 residues. The germline gives CDR1 SGDLS, CDR2 YYNGEE. The CDR3 nucleotides read TGTGCCAGCAGCCCGCGTTGGGGTCTGAATACAGATACGCAGTATTTT. Translated: CASSPRWGLNTDTQYF.

This clonotype was recorded a few times. V usage is TRBV4-1 and J usage is TRBJ2-1, with D perhaps given as TRBD1 or TRBD2 (6 bases each). Germline CDR1 reads MGHRA; CDR2 reads YSYEKL. Trimming pared 4 bases from V and 12 bases from J, leaving 19 bases between. CDR3 length: 14 amino acids. The chain's CDR3 is CASSPRVVQGGQFF. The CDR3 nucleotides are TGCGCCAGCAGCCCCAGGGTGGTACAGGGAGGGCAGTTCTTC.